These T cell receptor beta chains were read from a single sample in a study. Each CDR3 protein gets one entry after TCRdb re-called the RT-PCR reads with MiXCR. The table lists more than 600,000 distinct CDR3 sequences, 13% to 15% of them singletons. Sequenced input: memory CD4+ T cells from blood. The receptors were gathered from a female donor in good health, serving as a healthy control. Both conserved end residues are part of each CDR3. The D gene is left open where the match is weak. Size tells how often a clone was seen (once, few, many) or the class of an expanded clone, and some rows leave it out.

v_call,clone_size,j_call,d_call,cdr3_nt,cdr3_aa
TRBV15,.,TRBJ2-1,.,TGTGCCACCAGCAGGGGTCCCAAGCGGAGCTCCTACAATGAGCAGTTCTTC,CATSRGPKRSSYNEQFF
TRBV21-1,.,TRBJ2-7,.,TGTGCCAGCAGCAGATACGTCGAGCAGTACTTC,CASSRYVEQYF
TRBV20-1,.,TRBJ2-5,.,TGCAGTGCGAATATCCCCCAACAGACCCAGTACTTC,CSANIPQQTQYF
TRBV5-1,few,TRBJ1-1,.,TGCGCCAGCACCGATCCGGGACAAGGGAGCACTGAAGCTTTCTTT,CASTDPGQGSTEAFF
TRBV4-3,many,TRBJ2-1,.,TGCGCCAGCAGCCAAGATTCCCGACAGTCCTACAATGAGCAGTTCTTC,CASSQDSRQSYNEQFF
TRBV12-3/TRBV12-4,many,TRBJ1-3,.,TGTGCCAGCAGTTTAGAGGGAGGGTTGAGCACCATATATTTT,CASSLEGGLSTIYF
TRBV7-2,.,TRBJ2-7,TRBD2,TGTGCCAGCAGCTTGATAGCGGGATGGTCCTCCTACGAGCAGTACTTC,CASSLIAGWSSYEQYF
TRBV20-1,.,TRBJ2-7,.,TGCAGTGCCGGTCACAGGCTAACCTACGAGCAGTACTTC,CSAGHRLTYEQYF
TRBV6-5,many,TRBJ2-7,TRBD1,TGTGCCAGCAGTACCCTCTGGACAGGGGCTCGCGACGAGCAGTACTTC,CASSTLWTGARDEQYF
TRBV2,.,TRBJ2-1,.,TGTGCCAGCAGTGGAGACAGCGACAATGAGCAGTTCTTC,CASSGDSDNEQFF
TRBV15,.,TRBJ2-6,.,TGTGCCACCAGCAGTATGCGACAGGTCTCTGGGGCCAACGTCCTGACTTTC,CATSSMRQVSGANVLTF
TRBV20-1,few,TRBJ1-1,.,TGCAGTGCTACTGGACGGAGCCTGATGAACACTGAAGCTTTCTTT,CSATGRSLMNTEAFF
TRBV20-1,many,TRBJ2-7,TRBD1,TGCAGTGCTAGAGGACAGGGCCCCCTTTACGAGCAGTACTTC,CSARGQGPLYEQYF
TRBV20-1,.,TRBJ1-1,.,TGCAGTGCTATCTCCAGGGGTGCTGAAGCTTTCTTT,CSAISRGAEAFF
TRBV5-1,few,TRBJ2-7,TRBD1,TGCGCCAGCAGCTTAGCTACCGGGACAGGGACCTACGAGCAGTACTTC,CASSLATGTGTYEQYF
TRBV25-1,.,TRBJ2-7,TRBD1,TGTGCCAGCAGTGGCTGGACAGGGAAGTACGAGCAGTACTTC,CASSGWTGKYEQYF
TRBV5-6,many,TRBJ2-5,.,TGTGCCAGCAGCTCCTCGTACCAAGAGACCCAGTACTTC,CASSSSYQETQYF
TRBV6-4,few,TRBJ1-6,.,TGTGCTTTCCCCTGGCAGGAGAGCTCCTATAATTCACCCCTCCACTTT,CAFPWQESSYNSPLHF
TRBV20-1,.,TRBJ2-7,TRBD1,TGCAGTGGGATACAGGGGGCGCGGGACGAGCAGTACTTC,CSGIQGARDEQYF
TRBV27,.,TRBJ2-2,.,TGTGCCAGCAGTTCGAGGGGGTTTCGTAGCACCGGGGAGCTGTTTTTT,CASSSRGFRSTGELFF
TRBV20-1,.,TRBJ2-1,.,TGCAGTGCTAAGGTGTGGGACGGGACATCCAATGAGCAGTTCTTC,CSAKVWDGTSNEQFF
TRBV3-1,.,TRBJ1-1,.,TGTGCCAGCAGCCAAGGGCAGGTCAAGACTGAAGCTTTCTTT,CASSQGQVKTEAFF
TRBV7-9,many,TRBJ1-2,.,TGTGCCAGCAGCCCAAATGATGGCTACACCTTC,CASSPNDGYTF
TRBV10-3,.,TRBJ1-6,.,TGTGCCATCGGAACAGTTGATAATTCACCCCTCCACTTT,CAIGTVDNSPLHF
TRBV20-1,many,TRBJ2-1,.,TGCAGTGGGACGGGTGGTCGGTATGAGCAGTTCTTC,CSGTGGRYEQFF
TRBV3-1,few,TRBJ2-4,.,TGTGCCAGCAGCCAAGGAGCCGTCTCTAACATTCAGTACTTC,CASSQGAVSNIQYF
TRBV6-5,.,TRBJ2-5,.,TGTGCCAGCAGTTACCAGGCCAGCTTCGAGGCCCAGTACTTC,CASSYQASFEAQYF
TRBV6-5,few,TRBJ1-2,TRBD1,TGTGCCACCGCAGGGGGCGATTATGGCTACACCTTC,CATAGGDYGYTF
TRBV7-9,many,TRBJ2-7,TRBD2,TGTGCCAGCAGCTACGACGTAGCGGGAGGGCCTCGGGAGCAGTACTTC,CASSYDVAGGPREQYF
TRBV7-2,.,TRBJ2-7,TRBD2,TGTGCCAGCAGCCCCTCCGGACTAGGGTCCTACGAGCAGTACTTC,CASSPSGLGSYEQYF
TRBV19,.,TRBJ2-5,.,TGTGCCAGTAGTATTCCCGGCCAAGAGACCCAGTACTTC,CASSIPGQETQYF
TRBV4-3,many,TRBJ2-1,.,TGCGCCAGCAGCCAGGCCAATGAGCAGTTCTTC,CASSQANEQFF
TRBV9,few,TRBJ2-1,TRBD2,TGTGCCAGCAGCGTAGCTTACAATAGCGGGTCTTACAATGAGCAGTTCTTC,CASSVAYNSGSYNEQFF
TRBV18,few,TRBJ1-1,.,TGTGCCAGCTCACCATATATGGACATGGGTCTTAACACTGAAGCTTTCTTT,CASSPYMDMGLNTEAFF
TRBV24-1,few,TRBJ2-1,.,TGTGCCACCAGTGTCAATGAGGTGGGGCAGTTCTTC,CATSVNEVGQFF
TRBV5-1,few,TRBJ1-6,.,TGCGCCAGCAGCTTGGGAACCTCCTATAATTCACCCCTCCACTTT,CASSLGTSYNSPLHF
TRBV10-3,many,TRBJ2-5,TRBD2,TGTGCCATCAGTGATAGTGGGACTAGACAAGAGACCCAGTACTTC,CAISDSGTRQETQYF
TRBV24-1,.,TRBJ2-5,TRBD1,TGTGCCACCAGTGATTCCTCGGGACAGATAGAGACCCAGTACTTC,CATSDSSGQIETQYF
TRBV20-1,.,TRBJ2-3,TRBD2,TGCAGTGCCAGGGAGGGGAAGGGGACAGATACGCAGTATTTT,CSAREGKGTDTQYF
TRBV4-1,few,TRBJ2-7,.,TGCGCCAGCAGCCAATACCGGCAGTCTACCTACGAGCAGTACTTC,CASSQYRQSTYEQYF
TRBV12-3/TRBV12-4,.,TRBJ2-1,.,TGTGCCAGCACCCTCTCACGAGGAACCAATGAGCAGTTCTTC,CASTLSRGTNEQFF
TRBV20-1,.,TRBJ2-7,TRBD2,TGCAGTGCTAGAGATGTCGGGAGGACCTACGAGCAGTACTTC,CSARDVGRTYEQYF
TRBV15,few,TRBJ2-7,TRBD2,TGTGCCACCAGCCGCCGGCGGGGGGTAAACGAGCAGTACTTC,CATSRRRGVNEQYF
TRBV7-2,few,TRBJ1-2,.,TGTGCCAGCAGCCCGGATGTCGGGACCCGGCGGAAAGGCTACACCTTC,CASSPDVGTRRKGYTF
TRBV2,.,TRBJ2-1,.,TGTGCCAGCAGTGAAGCCCAGGGAACCTACAATGAGCAGTTCTTC,CASSEAQGTYNEQFF
TRBV7-2,.,TRBJ2-1,TRBD1,TGTGCCAGCAGCTTTGGACAGGGAAGAGGCACTGAGCAGTTCTTC,CASSFGQGRGTEQFF
TRBV6-4,.,TRBJ2-1,TRBD2,TGTGCCAGCAGTCCGGAAGCGGGATTTGGCAATGAGCAGTTCTTC,CASSPEAGFGNEQFF
TRBV5-5,many,TRBJ1-2,TRBD1,TGTGCCAGCAGCTGGAACAGGGGTTCCGGTGGCTACACCTTC,CASSWNRGSGGYTF